These 25 T cell receptor beta chains were all obtained from the same sample, sequenced in a study of blood T cell repertoires in COVID-19. The assay was immunoSEQ multiplex PCR, and TCRdb's table has in-frame clones only and misses some. The sample lists roughly 150,000 clones, around 73% occurring once. The sequenced sample was peripheral blood. The source of these receptors is a man aged 60-69 years who had recovered from COVID-19.

The chain uses TRBV13 and TRBJ2-7, with D possibly TRBD2 on 6 matching bases. The CDR3 is made up of 14 amino acids. V was cut by 2 bases and J by 1 base, with 9 bases left in between. Germline lookup yields CDR1 PRHDT and CDR2 FYEKMQ (reference sequence). DNA of the CDR3: TGTGCCAGCAGCTTAAGTGCGGGATCCTACGAGCAGTACTTC. Translating it yields CASSLSAGSYEQYF. The variable domain in full, completed from reference TRBV13 and TRBJ2-7, reads AAGVIQSPRHLIKEKRETATLKCYPIPRHDTVYWYQQGPGQDPQFLISFYEKMQSDKGSIPDRFSAQQFSDYHSELNMSSLELGDSALYFCASSLSAGSYEQYFGPGTRLTVT.

Regarding this clone: The junction and the germline gene differ at one end; a read error may be behind it. The genes are TRBV6-2 or TRBV6-3 and TRBJ2-1, with a possible D match to TRBD2 (5 bases). Germline CDR1 reads MNHEY; CDR2 reads SVGEGT. The CDR3 totals 11 residues. CDR3 sequence reads: CAGSGGYEQFF. Written as DNA, the CDR3 is TGTGCCGGCAGTGGAGGCTATGAGCAGTTCTTC.

This clone has a single count. The V call is TRBV21-1, the J call TRBJ2-7; TRBD1, the D gene given by the table, was not confirmed from the DNA. TRBV21-1 counts as a pseudogene. This CDR3 comprises 17 residues. The CDR3 loop reads CASSKRDSGTGAYEQYF. DNA of the CDR3: TGTGCCAGCAGCAAAAGGGATTCCGGGACAGGGGCTTACGAGCAGTACTTC.

The chain has TRBV28 and TRBJ1-4, with D hard to call. The CDR3 covers 15 residues. Germline values: CDR1 MDHEN, CDR2 SYDVKM. Trimming removed 0 bases at V and 2 bases at J, with 7 bases between. CDR3 coding DNA: TGTGCCAGCAGTTTATGGGGCCGGACTAATGAAAAACTGTTTTTT. This encodes CASSLWGRTNEKLFF.

In DNA form, the CDR3 reads TGCGCCAGCAGCCTGACACCTAACACTGAAGCTTTCTTT. Translating gives CASSLTPNTEAFF. This sequence joins TRBV5-1 and TRBJ1-1, with D unresolved. The CDR3 totals 13 residues. Trimming stripped 4 bases from V and 2 bases from J, with 9 bases between. CDR1 and CDR2 (germline): SGHRS, YFSETQ.

V is TRBV11-2 and J is TRBJ2-5; D may be TRBD2 (5 bases). CDR3 length: 17 residues. V was shortened by 4 bases and J by 3 bases, with 21 bases between the two germline ends. CDR1 and CDR2 (germline): SGHAT, FQNNGV. The CDR3 DNA is TGTGCCAGCAGCTCAACCGGAGGACCCGCCTTTAAAGAGACCCAGTACTTC. Translated, it gives CASSSTGGPAFKETQYF.

The V and J genes are TRBV11-3 and TRBJ2-3; TRBD2 matches 15 bases. Germline V gives CDR1 SGHNT, CDR2 YENEEA. The CDR3 has 17 amino acids. J lost 5 bases, V lost 3 bases, and 6 bases had no gene match. CDR3 residues: CASSLGLAGGEVDTQYF. CDR3 DNA sequence: TGTGCCAGCAGCTTGGGACTAGCGGGGGGCGAGGTAGATACGCAGTATTTT.

The chain links TRBV2 to TRBJ1-2; TRBD1 matches at 7 bases. CDR3 length: 14 residues. After removal of 5 bases from V and 2 bases from J, the junction contained 5 bases not matched to a gene. CDR1 and CDR2 from the germline V gene are SNHLY and FYNNEI. CDR3 sequence: CASSQSTGNYGYTF. Here the CDR3 DNA reads TGTGCCAGCAGTCAGTCGACAGGGAACTATGGCTACACCTTC.

V usage is TRBV10-3 and J usage is TRBJ2-7; perhaps TRBD1 as D (5 bases). Germline V gene lookup returns CDR1 ENHRY and CDR2 SYGVKD. V dropped 8 bases and J dropped 5 bases, with 13 bases sitting between them. The CDR3 is 12 amino acids. This CDR3 reads CAIGHGHDEQYF. The CDR3 bases are TGTGCCATCGGACATGGCCACGACGAGCAGTACTTC.

J is TRBJ2-2 and V is TRBV30, with 10 bases that match TRBD2. The CDR3 length is 17 residues. Germline V gene sequence: CDR1 GTSNPN, CDR2 SVGIG (reference sequence). V shed 2 bases, J shed 1 base, and the junction held 7 bases outside the gene matches. The DNA for the CDR3 is TGTGCCTGGAGTCGGCCTAGCGGGAGAAGGAACACCGGGGAGCTGTTTTTT. Translated, it gives CAWSRPSGRRNTGELFF.

V and J are TRBV19 and TRBJ1-3; possibly TRBD1 for D (6 bases). CDR1 is LNHDA, CDR2 SQIVND, per germline (reference sequence). This CDR3 is built from 15 residues. V lost 6 bases, J lost 3 bases, and 15 bases lay in between. This CDR3 is CASSPDSSVGNTIYF. CDR3 nucleotides: TGTGCCAGTAGCCCGGACAGCTCCGTTGGAAACACCATATATTTT. The complete variable domain, with remaining parts taken from reference TRBV19 and TRBJ1-3, reads DGGITQSPKYLFRKEGQNVTLSCEQNLNHDAMYWYRQDPGQGLRLIYYSQIVNDFQKGDIAEGYSVSREKKESFPLTVTSAQKNPTAFYLCASSPDSSVGNTIYFGEGSWLTVV.

V and J are TRBV10-3 and TRBJ2-5; tentative D call: TRBD1 (6 bases). V lost 4 bases and J 2 bases, leaving 17 bases between the germline ends. The CDR3 is made up of 16 amino acids. Per the germline V gene, CDR1 is ENHRY and CDR2 is SYGVKD. CDR3 sequence (DNA): TGTGCCATCAGTGTAGGGGGAAGTGGAGGACAAGAGACCCAGTACTTC. This gives the protein CAISVGGSGGQETQYF.

On this clone itself: One end of the junction does not line up with germline, which may come from a read error. V usage is TRBV30 and J usage is TRBJ2-1; possibly TRBD1 for D (5 bases). The V gene's germline CDR1 is GTSNPN and CDR2 SVGIG (reference sequence). This CDR3 is 13 amino acids long. The CDR3 spells CAWSGGSYSEQFF. The CDR3 bases are TGTGCCTGGAGTGGGGGCTCTTACAGTGAGCAGTTCTTC.

This chain joins TRBV18 and TRBJ1-4; maybe TRBD1 (6 bases). Germline loops: CDR1 KGHSH, CDR2 LQKENI. The V end was cut by 8 bases, the J end by 5 bases, with 15 bases between. The CDR3 runs 14 residues. The CDR3 sequence is CASTLSGANEKLFF. The CDR3 DNA is TGTGCCAGCACCCTGTCAGGGGCAAATGAAAAACTGTTTTTT. The variable domain in full, completed from reference TRBV18 and TRBJ1-4, reads NAGVMQNPRHLVRRRGQEARLRCSPMKGHSHVYWYRQLPEEGLKFMVYLQKENIIDESGMPKERFSAEFPKEGPSILRIQQVVRGDSAAYFCASTLSGANEKLFFGSGTQLSVL.

The chain couples TRBV6-5 to TRBJ1-1; D is unresolved. The CDR3 is 12 amino acids. V lost 4 bases to trimming and J lost 3 bases, with 6 bases between them. Looked up from germline, CDR1 is MNHEY and CDR2 is SVGAGI. The CDR3 reads CASSFLYTEAFF. CDR3 sequence (DNA): TGTGCCAGCAGTTTCCTGTACACTGAAGCTTTCTTT.

The rearrangement links TRBV2 to TRBJ1-6; 9 nucleotides agree with TRBD1. The CDR3 is 13 residues long. V lost 6 bases to trimming and J lost 7 bases; unmatched junction nucleotides: 1. CDR1 SNHLY and CDR2 FYNNEI come from the germline V gene. In nucleotides, the CDR3 is TGTGCCAGCAGAGGACAGGGGAATTCACCCCTCCACTTT. Its protein is CASRGQGNSPLHF.

J is TRBJ1-6 and V is TRBV7-9, with a tentative D call TRBD1 (6 bases). Germline CDR1 and CDR2: SEHNR and FQNEAQ (reference sequence). The CDR3 has 14 residues. Between the trimmed V and J ends, which lost 4 bases and 3 bases, there was a span of 7 bases. The CDR3 loop is CASSSDSYNSPLHF. CDR3 DNA sequence: TGTGCCAGCAGCTCGGACAGCTATAATTCACCCCTCCACTTT.

The chain recombines TRBV6-5 with TRBJ1-2, with D possibly TRBD1 on 5 matching bases. The CDR3 is 15 amino acids. CDR1 MNHEY and CDR2 SVGAGI come from the germline V gene. The V and J ends lost 2 bases and 5 bases respectively, with 15 bases between them. The CDR3 coding sequence is TGTGCCAGCAGTTACGTTCAGGGAATCCAGTATGGCTACACCTTC. Its protein product is CASSYVQGIQYGYTF.

This sequence joins TRBV6-5 and TRBJ1-5; D uncertain. Per the germline V gene, CDR1 is MNHEY and CDR2 is SVGAGI. Trimming stripped 8 bases from V and 0 bases from J, with 14 bases between. This CDR3 is 15 amino acids long. The chain's CDR3 is CASSLARVSNQPQHF. In DNA form, the CDR3 reads TGTGCCAGCTCCTTGGCCCGGGTTAGCAATCAGCCCCAGCATTTT.

The genes are TRBV30 and TRBJ1-6, with D perhaps TRBD1 (5 bases). The CDR3 loop spans 13 amino acids. Germline-derived CDR1 and CDR2 are GTSNPN and SVGIG (reference sequence). V lost 3 bases to trimming and J lost 9 bases, with 12 bases between them. The CDR3 DNA reads TGTGCCTGGAGGGGGGACTTTGGTTCACCCCTCCACTTT. Protein sequence: CAWRGDFGSPLHF.

The chain has TRBV19 and TRBJ1-2; 7 positions match TRBD1. The CDR3 has 13 residues. Germline lookup yields CDR1 LNHDA and CDR2 SQIVND (reference sequence). Trimming at V came to 6 bases and at J to 7 bases, leaving 8 bases not matched to a gene. CDR3: CASSPRQGGGYTF. In DNA, the CDR3 is TGTGCCAGTAGCCCTCGACAGGGTGGTGGCTACACCTTC.

V and J are TRBV3-1 (or the pseudogene TRBV3-2) and TRBJ1-2, with 8 bases identical to TRBD1. Trimming at V came to 5 bases and at J to 4 bases, leaving 3 bases not matched to a gene. This CDR3 contains 13 residues. From germline, CDR1 is LGHDT and CDR2 YNNKEL (reference sequence). Here the CDR3 DNA reads TGTGCCAGCAGCGCTCAGGGGGCCTATGGCTACACCTTC. The encoded protein is CASSAQGAYGYTF.

This chain's CDR3 is CASSTQGKDQPQHF. CDR3 DNA: TGTGCCAGCAGTACTCAGGGCAAAGATCAGCCCCAGCATTTT. V gene TRBV28 combines with J gene TRBJ1-5, with D possibly being TRBD1 (5 bases). The CDR3 has 14 residues. Trimming took off 5 bases at V and 5 bases at J, with 13 bases between the two ends. The germline CDR1 and CDR2 sequences are MDHEN and SYDVKM.

This clone occurred a few times. The same CDR3 arises from other DNA sequences in this sample as well. The chain has TRBV2 and TRBJ1-5, with D perhaps TRBD1 (6 bases). With 5 bases removed from V and 7 bases from J, the gap between germline ends came to 12 bases. The length of the CDR3 is 13 residues. Per the germline V gene, CDR1 is SNHLY and CDR2 is FYNNEI. CDR3 amino acids: CASSNREGQPQHF. The CDR3 DNA is TGTGCCAGCAGTAACAGGGAGGGACAGCCCCAGCATTTT.

V usage is TRBV3-1 (or the pseudogene TRBV3-2) and J usage is TRBJ1-1; 9 positions match TRBD1. The CDR3 runs to 14 residues. V lost 5 bases to trimming and J lost 5 bases; unmatched junction nucleotides: 6. From germline, CDR1 is LGHDT and CDR2 YNNKEL (reference sequence). CDR3 protein: CASSARDRETEAFF. CDR3 DNA sequence: TGTGCCAGCAGCGCCCGGGACAGGGAAACTGAAGCTTTCTTT.